This is a list of T cell receptor beta chains from one sample in a study of blood T cell repertoires in COVID-19. Produced via immunoSEQ multiplex PCR; TCRdb's table is partial and in-frame only. Among some 49,000 clones, more than 90% were seen once, and the ten largest hold 19%. The sample comprised peripheral blood. The receptor source for this set is a man between 65 and 80 years old with active COVID-19. Both conserved end residues are trimmed from each CDR3.

v_call cdr3_aa
TRBV7-9 ASSWAGEETQY
TRBV28 ASRPGTGGRANEKLF
TRBV24-1 ATSDHRDRGLSNEQF
TRBV14 ASSQARDRAGEKLF
TRBV6-6 ASINRDGTGELF
TRBV30 AWTRGNSYEQY
TRBV30 AWRDDRGPYEQY
TRBV7-3 ASSLRPLDTQY
TRBV28 ASSFGGFHTGELF
TRBV14 ASSQGGRRTSYGYT
TRBV10-2 ASSAVSGNTIY
TRBV6-1 ASSEAVGQRYQPQH